This T cell receptor beta chain was sequenced for a study of monozygotic twins with inflammatory bowel disease. For both chains, the TCRalpha and TCRbeta cDNA went through two nested PCRs of approximately 16 and 9 cycles. TCRdb re-called the 5' RACE reads and shows each CDR3 protein once, DNA omitted. The table counts approximately 400,000 distinct CDR3 sequences; about 2.3% lies in the top ten. Per germline, CDR1 DFQATT and CDR2 SNEGSKA (reference sequence). The CDR3 contains 14 residues. This chain joins TRBV20-1 and TRBJ2-5. The TCR originated in a human donor with ulcerative colitis or Crohn's disease, or a healthy co-twin of an affected twin (not recorded which). Input material: blood. The CDR3 loop is CSARETRRRETQYF.